This T cell receptor beta chain comes out of a study of beta chain features in type 1 diabetes. General observations from the study: Cells with high TCR expression could be over-represented when cDNA is sequenced. Across all four CD4+ subsets, people with type 1 diabetes showed modestly shorter TCRB CDR3s. In type 1 diabetes patients, VDJ junctions had fewer insertions; deletions at these junctions were more frequent.

Sequencing targeted expressed TCRB transcripts, as all isolated RNA had been reverse transcribed. The method was immunoSEQ multiplex PCR; TCRdb's version includes in-frame clones alone and lacks a portion of them. Here the sample spans roughly 700,000 clones, about an eighth being singletons. Only one heparinised blood draw was taken per donor, and its volume averaged about 120 mL. Based on CD45RO/CCR7/CD25/CD127/CD95/CD27, CD4+ regulatory, stem cell-like memory, naive and central memory cells were sorted. V trimming: 7 bases; J trimming: 5 bases; junction bases outside the gene matches: 4. CDR3 length: 13 residues. Germline V gene lookup returns CDR1 SQVTM and CDR2 ANQGSEA. Regarding this clone: The antigen is unknown.

Material: naive CD4+ T cells from blood. This TCR was sampled from a man between 18 and 29 years old with type 1 diabetes. This chain connects TRBV29-1 to TRBJ2-7; 14 nucleotides align to TRBD2. The CDR3 bases are TGCAGCGCTGGGACTAGCGGGGGCCACGAGCAGTACTTC. Its translation: CSAGTSGGHEQYF.